This TCR beta chain is drawn from a study of shared clonotypes between healthy human individuals. V gave up 5 bases and J gave up 11 bases; unmatched junction bases: 10. Germline-derived CDR1 and CDR2 are SQVTM and ANQGSEA. CDR3 size: 12 residues. For every subset, genomic DNA was evenly distributed across several immunoSEQ plates. Sorted-subset replicate PCR reactions were performed with approximately 180 ng DNA, corresponding to tens of thousands of T cell genomes. Only in-frame clones appear in the TCRdb table, and some are missing; sequencing was by immunoSEQ multiplex PCR. The repertoire has hundreds of thousands of clones, around 90% of them found once; the top ten carry 24%. Turning to this clone: The antigen remains undetermined.

The naive CD8 population came from CD45RO-negative cells selected for CCR7, without terminally differentiated effector memory CD45RA+ cells. Donors had no recently reported acute infections or vaccinations and were HIV-negative. General study findings and limits: Few donors limited the genetic and exposure-history diversity represented.

This sequence originates from a man aged 25-45 years in good health. V is TRBV29-1 and J is TRBJ1-1, with TRBD1 identical over 8 bases. Material: naive CD8+ T cells sorted from blood. This CDR3 is CSVLRGLSGAFF. Written as DNA, the CDR3 is TGCAGCGTTCTCAGGGGGCTTTCTGGTGCTTTCTTT.